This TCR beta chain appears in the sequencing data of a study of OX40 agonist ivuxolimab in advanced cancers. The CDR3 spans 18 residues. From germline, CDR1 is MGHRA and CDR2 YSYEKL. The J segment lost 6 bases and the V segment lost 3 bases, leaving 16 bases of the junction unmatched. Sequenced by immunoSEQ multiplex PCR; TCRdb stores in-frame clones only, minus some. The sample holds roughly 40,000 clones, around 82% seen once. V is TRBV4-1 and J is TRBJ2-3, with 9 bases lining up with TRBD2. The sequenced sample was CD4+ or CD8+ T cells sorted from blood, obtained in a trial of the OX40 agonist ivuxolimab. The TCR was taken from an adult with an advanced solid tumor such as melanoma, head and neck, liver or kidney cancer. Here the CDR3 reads CASSHKKRGGLALDTQYF. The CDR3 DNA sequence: TGCGCCAGCAGCCATAAGAAAAGAGGGGGACTAGCTTTGGATACGCAGTATTTT.